This T cell receptor (beta chain) was documented in a study of response to subunit inactivated influenza vaccine. Study-level points and caveats: Each seasonal flu vaccination may recruit only limited new T cells, authors suggested.

TCRdb recomputed calls from the RT-PCR reads with MiXCR, one row per CDR3 protein. The sample yields hundreds of thousands of distinct CDR3 sequences, roughly 15% seen once. A note on this clonotype: Its antigen is as yet unknown.

The germline V gene encodes CDR1 LGHNA and CDR2 YNFKEQ. The CDR3 totals 17 residues. V dropped 3 bases and J dropped 0 bases, with 15 bases sitting between them. This rearrangement joins TRBV4-2 to TRBJ2-4; D may be TRBD1 (7 bases). Sequenced material: PBMCs from blood, taken around 15 days before vaccination. The TCR was taken from a man between 45 and 60 years old who received an inactivated influenza vaccine. The CDR3 coding sequence is TGTGCCAGCAGCCAGGAGGGACAGACCATAGCCAAAAACATTCAGTACTTC. This gives the protein CASSQEGQTIAKNIQYF.